The clone carrying this T cell receptor (beta chain) was detected many times. The antigen is not known. The data originate from a study of CD8 T cells in ankylosing spondylitis. Regarding the study as a whole: Prior work had noted some motif variants in reactive arthritis blood and synovial fluid. Characteristic, it appeared, of ankylosing spondylitis blood was a TCR beta motif of about eight highly homologous variants. In ankylosing spondylitis patients, matched synovial fluid reportedly showed significant enrichment of disease-linked clones.

The CDR3 has 16 residues. Germline values: CDR1 SGHRS, CDR2 YFSETQ. Trimming took 4 bases from V and 9 from J; bases not matched to a gene: 13. For TCR beta, libraries came from quantitative 5'-RACE with molecular barcodes. Via MiXCR, TCRdb re-called the 5' RACE reads, giving one row per CDR3 protein. The table lists around 250,000 distinct CDR3 sequences, approximately 11% of them singletons. The specimen sequenced was blood, either unsorted or a sorted T cell fraction (not recorded which). The clonotype comes from a male donor with ankylosing spondylitis or in good health (not recorded which). This sequence joins TRBV5-1 and TRBJ1-6; 7 bases are a match to TRBD1. CDR3 sequence (DNA): TGCGCCAGCAGCCAAGATGGGGACAGTGGATCTTCACCCCTCCACTTT. Encoded protein: CASSQDGDSGSSPLHF.